A selection of T cell receptor beta chains follows, all from one sample in a study of blood T cell repertoires in COVID-19. Assay used: immunoSEQ multiplex PCR; TCRdb lists only in-frame clones, some missing. Of roughly 290,000 clones in the sample, approximately 85% were seen once. Sequenced: peripheral blood. Source of these receptors: a human donor with COVID-19, enrolled during active disease. The donor label of this sample is uncertain. Each CDR3 is given with its conserved first and last residue. A D gene is named only where the DNA matches it firmly. Clone size is given for some rows only: seen once, a few or many times, or a class if the clone is expanded.

TRBV7-2,TRBJ2-1,17,-,TRBD2,TGTGCCAGCAGCCCAGACCTAGCGGGAGCTAGCTACAATGAGCAGTTCTTC,CASSPDLAGASYNEQFF
TRBV15,TRBJ1-2,14,-,TRBD1,TGTGCCACCAGCACGGACAGGATGGACTATGGCTACACCTTC,CATSTDRMDYGYTF
TRBV7-9,TRBJ2-5,15,-,-,TGTGCCAGCAGCCGTATACAGGACAGCCAAGAGACCCAGTACTTC,CASSRIQDSQETQYF
TRBV28,TRBJ1-1,13,-,-,TGTGCCAGCAGCCCCGGGATTGGGACTGAAGCTTTCTTT,CASSPGIGTEAFF
TRBV5-1,TRBJ1-3,15,-,-,TGCGCCAGCAGCTTGGCTCAGGGGTCAGGAAACACCATATATTTT,CASSLAQGSGNTIYF
TRBV3-1/TRBV3-2,TRBJ2-1,14,-,TRBD2,TGTGCCAGCAGCCAAGTAGCGGGAGCGGTTGAGCAGTTCTTC,CASSQVAGAVEQFF
TRBV7-2,TRBJ2-3,16,once,-,TGTGCCAGCAGCCCCCGACTAGCAGGGGCGTTGGATACGCAGTATTTT,CASSPRLAGALDTQYF
TRBV27,TRBJ2-1,15,-,TRBD2,TGTGCCAGCAGTTTAGGGACTAGCGCCTACAATGAGCAGTTCTTC,CASSLGTSAYNEQFF
TRBV7-2,TRBJ1-6,16,-,-,TGTGCCAGCAGCTTAGCATTAGGGGGACGGTATTCACCCCTCCACTTT,CASSLALGGRYSPLHF
TRBV5-1,TRBJ1-1,14,-,-,TGCGCCAGCAGCTTTATCGGCAGCGACACTGAAGCTTTCTTT,CASSFIGSDTEAFF
TRBV19,TRBJ2-2,15,few,TRBD1,TGTGCCAGTAGTGCGGGACAGGGGCCCACCGGGGAGCTGTTTTTT,CASSAGQGPTGELFF
TRBV2,TRBJ2-3,15,once,-,TGTGCCAGCAACCCGACTAGGACGGGCACAGATACGCAGTATTTT,CASNPTRTGTDTQYF
TRBV4-2,TRBJ2-7,17,-,-,TGTGCCAGCAGCCAACAAGGTGCGGGTCTGACCTCCTACGAGCAGTACTTC,CASSQQGAGLTSYEQYF
TRBV7-3,TRBJ2-2,12,-,-,TGTGCCAGCAGTTCTCACACCGGGGAGCTGTTTTTT,CASSSHTGELFF
TRBV7-8,TRBJ2-2,14,-,-,TGTGCCAGCAGCCCGGAGAGGGTCACCGGGGAGCTGTTTTTT,CASSPERVTGELFF
TRBV4-1,TRBJ2-3,16,-,TRBD2,TGCGCCAGCAGCCGAGCGGGGGACACTAGCACAGATACGCAGTATTTT,CASSRAGDTSTDTQYF
TRBV3-1/TRBV3-2,TRBJ1-6,13,once,-,TGTGCCAGCAGCGCCCGACAGAATTCACCCCTCCACTTT,CASSARQNSPLHF